This T cell receptor beta chain derives from a study of breast tumors, draining lymph nodes, adjacent tissues. This clonotype showed up just a few times. The target antigen is unknown. Since a much larger clone is just one base distant, this may be a read error. From germline, CDR1 is MNHEY and CDR2 SVGAGI. Germline trimming cut 5 bases from V and 1 base from J; bases unmatched to any gene: 1. This CDR3 contains 14 residues. From the multiplex PCR reads, TCRdb called clonotypes with MiXCR, one entry per CDR3 protein. The data contain approximately 190,000 distinct CDR3 sequences, 31% of them singletons. Findings and caveats of the study: Compared with lymph nodes, tumors were less diverse; compared with nontumor tissue, more.

Samples came from axillary lymph nodes draining the breast cancer. This clonotype was obtained from a female donor with breast cancer. Some clones in this sample may be carry-over from other donors' samples. The specimen sequenced was axillary lymph node tissue. The chain carries TRBV6-5 and TRBJ2-5, with 10 bases fitting TRBD2. The CDR3 loop reads CASSPSGGQETQYF. CDR3 bases: TGTGCCAGCAGTCCTAGCGGGGGCCAAGAGACCCAGTACTTC.